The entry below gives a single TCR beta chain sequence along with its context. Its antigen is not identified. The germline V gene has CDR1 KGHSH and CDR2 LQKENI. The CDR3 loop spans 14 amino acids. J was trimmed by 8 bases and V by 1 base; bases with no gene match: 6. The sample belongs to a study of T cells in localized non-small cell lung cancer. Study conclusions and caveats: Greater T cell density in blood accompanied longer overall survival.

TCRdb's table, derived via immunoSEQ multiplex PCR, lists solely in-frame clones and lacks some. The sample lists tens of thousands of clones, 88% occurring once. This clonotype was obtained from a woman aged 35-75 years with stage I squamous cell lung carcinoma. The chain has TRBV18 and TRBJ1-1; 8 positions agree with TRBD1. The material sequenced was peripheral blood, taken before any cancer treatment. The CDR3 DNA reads TGTGCCAGCTCACCACTTGACAGGGGATCCGAAGCTTTCTTT. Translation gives CASSPLDRGSEAFF. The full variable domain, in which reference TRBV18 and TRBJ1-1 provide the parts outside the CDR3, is NAGVMQNPRHLVRRRGQEARLRCSPMKGHSHVYWYRQLPEEGLKFMVYLQKENIIDESGMPKERFSAEFPKEGPSILRIQQVVRGDSAAYFCASSPLDRGSEAFFGQGTRLTVV.